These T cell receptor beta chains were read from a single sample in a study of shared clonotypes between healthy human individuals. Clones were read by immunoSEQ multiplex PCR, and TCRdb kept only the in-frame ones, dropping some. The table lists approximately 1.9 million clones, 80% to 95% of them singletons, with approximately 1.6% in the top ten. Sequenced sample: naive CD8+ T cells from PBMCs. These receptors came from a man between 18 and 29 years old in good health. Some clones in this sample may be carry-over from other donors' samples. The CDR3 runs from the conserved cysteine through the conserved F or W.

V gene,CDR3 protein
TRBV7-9,CASSLAAGISYEQYF
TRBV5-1,CASSLGPQGGPGNEQFF
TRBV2,CASSESVRSGEKLFF
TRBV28,CASSLRGSTYEQYF
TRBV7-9,CASSSGGQGVETQYF
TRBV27,CASSPGTSARNEQFF
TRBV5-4,CASSLGLEDGYTF
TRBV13,CASSFGGAEAFF
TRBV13,CASSPSNIGTGELFF
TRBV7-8,CASSLAGSGYEQYF
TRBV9,CASSPTVSGYEQYF
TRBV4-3,CASSQVGQKDGYTF
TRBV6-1,CASSESTSGGGNEQFF
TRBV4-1,CASSQDRLAGIPPGELFF
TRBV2,CASTSGTQYQETQYF
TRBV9,CASSPSGTYNEQFF
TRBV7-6,CASSFGTGDYEQYF
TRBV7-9,CASSLVAFTDTQYF
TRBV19,CASSPGQGYGAKNIQYF
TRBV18,CASSPPKGARDTEAFF
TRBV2,CASSGGTRSEQYF
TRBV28,CASSQRTGVLYEQYF
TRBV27,CASSLSFYYEQYF
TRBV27,CASSLLGVDQPQHF
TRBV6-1,CASSEYITGGSEQYF
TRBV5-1,CASSGAMTGELFF
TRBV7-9,CASSEKTGGYEQYF
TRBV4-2,CASSTPRDTAYEQYF
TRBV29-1,CSVGLSVYEQYF
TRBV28,CASSFVEEMRAFF
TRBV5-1,CASSPGSTGELFF